This passage covers 32 T cell receptor beta chains from one sample sequenced in a study of regulatory T cells in long-lasting Graves disease. Time point: newly diagnosed GD, antithyroid drugs for less than 3 months. Extracted RNA from PBMCs served as the source of the TCR library. Arm-PCR of CDR3 regions and iRepertoire HTBI primers were the basis on which TCR beta libraries were built. TCRdb fed the multiplex PCR reads into MiXCR, producing one record per CDR3 protein. In the table there are roughly 350,000 distinct CDR3 sequences, approximately 15% of which are singletons. Another study also made use of these data, one on T cells in Graves' hyperthyroidism and ophthalmopathy.

The sample here was peripheral blood mononuclear cells (PBMCs), taken at new diagnosis, from a patient treated with antithyroid drugs. The receptors come from a man aged 35 to 55 with Graves disease.

At least ten counts were recorded for this clonotype. The V call is TRBV20-1, the J call TRBJ2-3; 12 nucleotides align to TRBD1. This CDR3 spans 15 amino acids. From germline, CDR1 is DFQATT and CDR2 SNEGSKA (reference sequence). V lost 3 bases to trimming and J lost 8 bases; unmatched junction nucleotides: 9. CDR3 region: CSASIGTGGFVTQYF. The CDR3 DNA is TGCAGTGCTAGTATTGGGACAGGGGGCTTCGTTACGCAGTATTTT.

This clonotype was seen many times. This chain uses TRBV29-1 with TRBJ2-3, with 8 bases identical to TRBD1. Trimming at V came to 5 bases and at J to 2 bases, leaving 6 bases not matched to a gene. Per the germline V gene, CDR1 is SQVTM and CDR2 is ANQGSEA. The CDR3 is 14 residues long. The CDR3 DNA sequence: TGCAGCGTTTCGAGACAGGGGTACACAGATACGCAGTATTTT. This gives the protein CSVSRQGYTDTQYF.

The genes are TRBV30 and TRBJ1-4; TRBD1 matches 7 bases. CDR3 size: 13 residues. CDR1 GTSNPN and CDR2 SVGIG come from the germline V gene (reference sequence). V lost 4 bases to trimming and J lost 6 bases; unmatched junction nucleotides: 5. The CDR3 DNA reads TGTGCCTGGACAACAGGGGCGGATGAAAAACTGTTTTTT. It yields the protein CAWTTGADEKLFF.

This clonotype was found a few times. The rearrangement links TRBV5-1 to TRBJ2-7, with TRBD1 matching over 7 bases. The junction had 8 bases not matched to a gene; V was cut back by 5 bases and J by 3 bases. Germline V CDR1 and CDR2: SGHRS, YFSETQ. CDR3 length: 14 residues. In DNA form, the CDR3 reads TGCGCCAGCAGTTCGACCGACAGGGTCTACGAGCAGTACTTC. Its translation: CASSSTDRVYEQYF.

The chain uses TRBV10-3 and TRBJ2-2; TRBD1 aligns across 7 bases. The junction had 6 bases not matched to a gene; V was cut back by 3 bases and J by 5 bases. The CDR3 is 15 amino acids. Germline V gene lookup returns CDR1 ENHRY and CDR2 SYGVKD. CDR3 DNA sequence: TGTGCCATCAGTGAACAAAGGGGGCGGACCGGGGAGCTGTTTTTT. Translated: CAISEQRGRTGELFF.

The genes are TRBV4-3 and TRBJ2-7; D perhaps matches TRBD1 (5 bases). Trimming stripped 3 bases from V and 5 bases from J, with 17 bases between. CDR3 length equals 15 residues. CDR1 and CDR2 from the germline V gene are LGHNA and YSLEER. CDR3 in amino acids: CASSHNRSPRNEQYF. In nucleotides, the CDR3 is TGCGCCAGCAGCCATAACAGGTCCCCCAGGAACGAGCAGTACTTC.

This clonotype was counted only a few times. The chain employs TRBV20-1 and TRBJ2-3; D is uncertain. This CDR3 is built from 12 residues. In germline, CDR1 is DFQATT, CDR2 SNEGSKA (reference sequence). The CDR3 DNA is TGCGGCCAGCAGCACCGCACAGATACGCAGTATTTT. Translation gives CGQQHRTDTQYF.

This clonotype has only a few counts. This chain links TRBV20-1 with TRBJ2-7; 7 nucleotides align to TRBD2. J gave up 2 bases and V 2 bases, and 3 bases lay outside the gene matches. Germline CDR1 is DFQATT and CDR2 is SNEGSKA (reference sequence). The CDR3 loop spans 13 amino acids. DNA for the CDR3: TGCAGTGCTAGACAGACTAGCACCTACGAGCAGTACTTC. The encoded protein is CSARQTSTYEQYF.

This clonotype has ten or more counts. V and J are TRBV24-1 and TRBJ2-3, with 7 bases matching TRBD1. Germline CDR1 KGHDR, CDR2 SFDVKD. V gave up 7 bases and J gave up 0 bases; unmatched junction bases: 6. CDR3 length: 15 residues. CDR3 in DNA: TGTGCCACCAGCGACAGGGAAGATAGCACAGATACGCAGTATTTT. It codes for CATSDREDSTDTQYF.

The chain joins TRBV28 to TRBJ2-1; 14 nucleotides agree with TRBD2. The CDR3 consists of 17 residues. V lost 4 bases, J lost 4 bases, and 6 bases stayed unmatched. Germline CDR1 MDHEN, CDR2 SYDVKM. The CDR3 DNA reads TGTGCCAGCAGTTCCCCTCGGACTAGCGGGGGGTACAATGAGCAGTTCTTC. Protein product: CASSSPRTSGGYNEQFF.

There are a few counts of this clonotype. The chain links TRBV18 to TRBJ2-5, with D unresolved. The length of the CDR3 is 13 residues. Trimming stripped 1 base from V and 5 bases from J, with 8 bases between. In germline, CDR1 is KGHSH, CDR2 LQKENI. DNA of the CDR3: TGTGCCAGCTCACCACTTGCGTCGGAGACCCAGTACTTC. Protein: CASSPLASETQYF.

This clonotype was recorded at least ten times. V is TRBV3-1 and J is TRBJ2-3; possible D gene TRBD2, 5 bases. The germline V and J ends were trimmed by 4 bases and 6 bases, with 8 bases remaining between them. The CDR3 sequence is 12 residues long. Germline V gives CDR1 LGHDT, CDR2 YNNKEL (reference sequence). CDR3 in amino acids: CASSPGFDTQYF. The CDR3 coding sequence is TGTGCCAGCAGCCCGGGGTTTGATACGCAGTATTTT.

This rearrangement joins TRBV10-3 to TRBJ1-2, with 10 bases aligning to TRBD1. The V and J ends lost 4 bases and 4 bases, in that order; junction bases with no gene match: 6. CDR3 length: 15 residues. Germline CDR1 is ENHRY and CDR2 is SYGVKD. Written as DNA, the CDR3 is TGTGCCATCAGTGCCGAGACAGGGGGCATCTATGGCTACACCTTC. This sequence encodes CAISAETGGIYGYTF.

This clonotype was picked up many times. The chain recombines TRBV28 with TRBJ2-3; the match to TRBD1 covers 8 bases. Germline-derived CDR1 and CDR2 are MDHEN and SYDVKM. V gave up 5 bases and J gave up 3 bases; unmatched junction bases: 13. The CDR3 spans 17 residues. CDR3 protein: CASSGPGQGVGTDTQYF. The CDR3 DNA follows: TGTGCCAGCAGTGGACCCGGACAGGGAGTGGGAACAGATACGCAGTATTTT.

This clonotype was found many times. V gene TRBV7-3 combines with J gene TRBJ2-1; D is uncertain. The CDR3 runs 13 residues. Trimming cost V 0 bases and J 15 bases, with 15 bases left between them. Germline V gene lookup returns CDR1 SGHTA and CDR2 FQGTGA. CDR3 residues: CASSLTRIDSLFF. The CDR3 nucleotides read TGTGCCAGCAGCTTAACGAGGATAGATAGTCTGTTCTTC. The entire variable domain, with the rest obtained from reference TRBV7-3 and TRBJ2-1, is as follows: GAGVSQTPSNKVTEKGKYVELRCDPISGHTALYWYRQSLGQGPEFLIYFQGTGAADDSGLPNDRFFAVRPEGSVSTLKIQRTERGDSAVYLCASSLTRIDSLFFGPGTRLTVL.

This clonotype was recorded many times. V usage is TRBV28 and J usage is TRBJ1-5; D is perhaps TRBD1 (5 bases). The V gene's germline CDR1 is MDHEN and CDR2 SYDVKM. With 3 bases removed from V and 11 bases from J, the gap between germline ends came to 17 bases. The CDR3 consists of 14 residues. The CDR3, as DNA: TGTGCCAGCAGTTTTAGTACAGGTCTTTTGGCCCAGCATTTT. This gives the protein CASSFSTGLLAQHF. The full variable domain, in which reference TRBV28 and TRBJ1-5 provide the parts outside the CDR3, is DVKVTQSSRYLVKRTGEKVFLECVQDMDHENMFWYRQDPGLGLRLIYFSYDVKMKEKGDIPEGYSVSREKKERFSLILESASTNQTSMYLCASSFSTGLLAQHFGDGTRLSIL.

This sequence joins TRBV7-9 and TRBJ2-3; tentative D call: TRBD2 (5 bases). The CDR3 length is 14 residues. Trimming stripped 11 bases from V and 1 base from J, with 16 bases between. Germline V gene lookup returns CDR1 SEHNR and CDR2 FQNEAQ (reference sequence). This CDR3 reads CASAGEKGTDTQYF. Written as DNA, the CDR3 is TGTGCCTCCGCCGGGGAAAAGGGCACAGATACGCAGTATTTT.

The rearrangement joins TRBV29-1 to TRBJ1-2; the match to TRBD1 covers 11 bases. The CDR3 sequence is 13 residues long. After removal of 0 bases from V and 8 bases from J, the junction contained 2 bases not matched to a gene. CDR1 and CDR2 from the germline V gene are SQVTM and ANQGSEA. The CDR3 protein is CSVEEGQGGGYTF. CDR3 nucleotides: TGCAGCGTTGAAGAGGGACAGGGGGGAGGCTACACCTTC.

This sequence joins TRBV6-1 and TRBJ2-2; D unclear. The CDR3 has 15 residues. Trimming cost V 5 bases and J 2 bases, with 12 bases left between them. Per the germline V gene, CDR1 is MNHNS and CDR2 is SASEGT. The CDR3 loop is CASSRATSNTGELFF. CDR3 sequence (DNA): TGTGCCAGCAGTCGCGCCACATCAAACACCGGGGAGCTGTTTTTT.

This clonotype was picked up a small number of times. The gene calls are TRBV3-1 and TRBJ2-6; D not certain. Germline lookup yields CDR1 LGHDT and CDR2 YNNKEL (reference sequence). Trimming cost V 6 bases and J 0 bases, with 6 bases left between them. The length of the CDR3 is 14 residues. The CDR3 loop is CASRASSGANVLTF. CDR3 in DNA: TGTGCCAGCAGGGCGAGCTCTGGGGCCAACGTCCTGACTTTC.

This clonotype was detected ten times or more. The genes are TRBV30 and TRBJ1-2, with a weak D call TRBD1 (6 bases). The CDR3 runs to 15 residues. From germline, CDR1 is GTSNPN and CDR2 SVGIG (reference sequence). The V end lost 0 bases, the J end lost 3 bases, and 14 bases lay between the germline ends. CDR3 in amino acids: CAWSVLGGAYYGYTF. The CDR3 bases are TGTGCCTGGAGTGTACTCGGGGGCGCCTACTATGGCTACACCTTC.

The chain has TRBV6-1 and TRBJ1-6; perhaps TRBD1 as D (5 bases). Per the germline V gene, CDR1 is MNHNS and CDR2 is SASEGT. Trimming shortened V by 4 bases and J by 3 bases, and 10 bases separated the two germline ends. This CDR3 has 15 residues. For the CDR3, the DNA is TGTGCCAGCAGTGGCCGGACAAGCTATAATTCACCCCTCCACTTT. Translation gives CASSGRTSYNSPLHF.

This clonotype was picked up one time. This CDR3 is missing its conserved last phenylalanine or tryptophan, likely due to a read error. This rearrangement joins TRBV5-1 to TRBJ1-1, with D unclear. The CDR3 spans 14 residues. Germline lookup yields CDR1 SGHRS and CDR2 YFSETQ. Trimming took 0 bases from V and 0 from J, leaving 6 bases between them. CDR3 DNA sequence: TGCGCCAGCAGCTTGGGCCGGGTGAACACTGAAGCTTTCCTT. Its protein product is CASSLGRVNTEAFL.

This clonotype was found many times. The chain couples TRBV29-1 to TRBJ2-1, with 8 bases matching TRBD1. Looked up from germline, CDR1 is SQVTM and CDR2 is ANQGSEA. V shed 8 bases and J 6 bases; nucleotides not matched to a gene: 12. CDR3 length: 14 residues. The chain's CDR3 is CSTQGQGAGNEQFF. CDR3 nucleotide sequence: TGCAGCACTCAGGGGCAGGGGGCTGGCAATGAGCAGTTCTTC.

With respect to this clonotype: A far larger clone is off by one base, so a read error is likely. This chain uses TRBV6-2 or TRBV6-3 with TRBJ2-7, with TRBD2 matching over 7 bases. The CDR3 extends over 20 amino acids. CDR1 is MNHEY and CDR2 is SVGEGT in the germline V gene. J gave up 0 bases and V 4 bases, and 21 bases lay outside the gene matches. The chain's CDR3 is CASSSINPIGGTPPSYEQYF. Written as DNA, the CDR3 is TGTGCCAGCAGTTCTATTAACCCAATCGGGGGGACCCCACCCTCCTACGAGCAGTACTTC.

This clonotype appeared many times. The J gene is TRBJ2-5, the V gene TRBV6-5; the match to TRBD1 covers 12 bases. The CDR3 covers 17 residues. The V segment lost 2 bases and the J segment 4 bases; nucleotides outside the gene matches: 8. Germline CDR1 is MNHEY and CDR2 is SVGAGI. The CDR3 DNA follows: TGTGCCAGCAGTTACCCGCTCGGGACAGGGGGCTCAGAGACCCAGTACTTC. Translating it yields CASSYPLGTGGSETQYF.

This clonotype was observed at least ten times. The chain is built from TRBV29-1 and TRBJ2-7; 11 bases are shared with TRBD1. CDR3 length equals 12 residues. V lost 6 bases to trimming and J lost 3 bases; unmatched junction nucleotides: 1. The V gene's germline CDR1 is SQVTM and CDR2 ANQGSEA. The CDR3 is CSVGTGGYEQYF. The DNA of the CDR3 is TGCAGCGTCGGGACAGGGGGCTACGAGCAGTACTTC.

The sample holds many counts of this clonotype. V usage is TRBV27 and J usage is TRBJ2-3, with 10 bases identical to TRBD2. V shed 5 bases and J 9 bases; nucleotides not matched to a gene: 8. This CDR3 contains 14 residues. The germline gives CDR1 MNHEY, CDR2 SMNVEV (reference sequence). Here the CDR3 reads CASSLQRGGGTQYF. The CDR3 coding sequence is TGTGCCAGCAGTCTCCAGCGGGGGGGAGGGACGCAGTATTTT.

Many counts were recorded for this clonotype. The junction and the germline gene differ at one end; a read error may be behind it. The chain links TRBV5-4 to TRBJ2-7; 8 bases match TRBD1. Germline V gene data show CDR1 as SGHNT and CDR2 as YYREEE (reference sequence). The CDR3 consists of 13 residues. The CDR3 DNA follows: TGTGCCAGCAGCTTGGATGAAGACAGGGGTACAATCTTC. It is translated as CASSLDEDRGTIF.

Many counts were recorded for this clonotype. This chain joins TRBV2 and TRBJ2-2; the D is unclear. Germline V gene lookup returns CDR1 SNHLY and CDR2 FYNNEI. Trimming removed 4 bases from V and 2 bases from J, with 8 bases in between. This CDR3 spans 14 amino acids. This CDR3 reads CASSVSPNTGELFF. The DNA for the CDR3 is TGTGCCAGCAGTGTATCTCCTAACACCGGGGAGCTGTTTTTT.

This clonotype was counted ten times or more. The J gene is TRBJ2-7, the V gene TRBV6-1; D is uncertain. V lost 3 bases and J 3 bases, leaving 3 bases between the germline ends. Per germline, CDR1 MNHNS and CDR2 SASEGT. CDR3 length: 11 amino acids. CDR3 amino acids: CASSEYYEQYF. CDR3 nucleotide sequence: TGTGCCAGCAGTGAGTACTACGAGCAGTACTTC.

This clonotype showed up many times. The chain has TRBV5-1 and TRBJ2-1; 9 positions match TRBD2. The CDR3 spans 18 residues. V trimming: 5 bases; J trimming: 5 bases; junction bases outside the gene matches: 17. Germline assignment: CDR1 SGHRS and CDR2 YFSETQ. The CDR3 loop is CASSPRGGFLRWDNEQFF. The CDR3 nucleotides are TGCGCCAGCAGTCCGCGGGGGGGTTTCCTACGTTGGGACAATGAGCAGTTCTTC.